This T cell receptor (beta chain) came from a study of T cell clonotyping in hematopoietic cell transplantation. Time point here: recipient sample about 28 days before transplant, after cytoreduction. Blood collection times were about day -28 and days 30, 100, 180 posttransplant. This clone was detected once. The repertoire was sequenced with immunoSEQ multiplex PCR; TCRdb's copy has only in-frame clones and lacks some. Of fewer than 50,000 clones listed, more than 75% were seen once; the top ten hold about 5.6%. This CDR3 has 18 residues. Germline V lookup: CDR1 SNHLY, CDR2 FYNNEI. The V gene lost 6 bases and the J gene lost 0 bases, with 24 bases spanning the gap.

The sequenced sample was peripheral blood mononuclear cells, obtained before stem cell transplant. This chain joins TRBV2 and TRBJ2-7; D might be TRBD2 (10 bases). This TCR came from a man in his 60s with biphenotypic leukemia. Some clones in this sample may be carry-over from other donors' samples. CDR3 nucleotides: TGTGCCAGCAGGGGACAGGGTTCTAGCGGGGGAAGCTCCTACGAGCAGTACTTC. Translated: CASRGQGSSGGSSYEQYF.